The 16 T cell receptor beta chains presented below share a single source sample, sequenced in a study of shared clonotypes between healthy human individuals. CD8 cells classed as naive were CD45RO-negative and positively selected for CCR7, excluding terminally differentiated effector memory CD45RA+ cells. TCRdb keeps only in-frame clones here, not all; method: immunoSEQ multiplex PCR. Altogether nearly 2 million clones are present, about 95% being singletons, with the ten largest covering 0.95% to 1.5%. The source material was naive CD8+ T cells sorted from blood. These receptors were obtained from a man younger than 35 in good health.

CDR3 loop: CASSPKAGGSGGGGIYEQYF. The CDR3 DNA reads as TGTGCCAGCAGTCCCAAAGCAGGGGGCTCTGGGGGAGGAGGCATCTACGAGCAGTACTTC. The chain combines TRBV13 with TRBJ2-7; 8 bases are a match to TRBD1. Looked up from germline, CDR1 is PRHDT and CDR2 is FYEKMQ (reference sequence). The length of the CDR3 is 20 residues. With V trimmed by 6 bases and J by 3 bases, 25 bases remained unmatched. Filled out from reference TRBV13 and TRBJ2-7, the complete variable domain reads AAGVIQSPRHLIKEKRETATLKCYPIPRHDTVYWYQQGPGQDPQFLISFYEKMQSDKGSIPDRFSAQQFSDYHSELNMSSLELGDSALYFCASSPKAGGSGGGGIYEQYFGPGTRLTVT.

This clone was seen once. In DNA form, the CDR3 reads TGTGCCAGCAGTTTAGTGGGGAACTACAATGAGCAGTTCTTC. Its protein is CASSLVGNYNEQFF. V and J are TRBV27 and TRBJ2-1; D gene unclear. CDR1 MNHEY and CDR2 SMNVEV come from the germline V gene (reference sequence). This CDR3 spans 14 amino acids. V lost 2 bases and J 3 bases, leaving 8 bases between the germline ends.

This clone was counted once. The CDR3 DNA reads TGTGCCAGCAGCTTAAGTCTTCTTGGACAGTCTAATGAAAAACTGTTTTTT. Encoded protein: CASSLSLLGQSNEKLFF. The rearrangement uses TRBV7-9 and TRBJ1-4; perhaps TRBD1 as D (6 bases). Trimming left V 2 bases short and J 3 bases short, with 16 bases between. CDR3 length: 17 amino acids. Looked up from germline, CDR1 is SEHNR and CDR2 is FQNEAQ (reference sequence).

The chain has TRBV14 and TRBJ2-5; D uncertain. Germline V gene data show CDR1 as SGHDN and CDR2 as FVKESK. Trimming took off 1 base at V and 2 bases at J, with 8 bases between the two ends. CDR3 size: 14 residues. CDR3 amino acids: CASSQAGRQETQYF. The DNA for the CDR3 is TGTGCCAGCAGCCAAGCGGGCAGGCAAGAGACCCAGTACTTC.

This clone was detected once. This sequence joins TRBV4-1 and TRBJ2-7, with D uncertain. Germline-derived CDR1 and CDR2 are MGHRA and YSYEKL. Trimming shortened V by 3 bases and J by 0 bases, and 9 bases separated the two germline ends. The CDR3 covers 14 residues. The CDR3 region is CASSQGSNSYEQYF. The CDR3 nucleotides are TGCGCCAGCAGCCAGGGGTCAAACTCCTACGAGCAGTACTTC.

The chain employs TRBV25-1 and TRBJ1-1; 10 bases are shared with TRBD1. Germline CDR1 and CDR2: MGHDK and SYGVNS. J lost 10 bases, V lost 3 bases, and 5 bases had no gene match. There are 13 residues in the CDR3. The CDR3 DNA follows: TGTGCCAGCAGTGACGGACAGGGGGGGGGAGCTTTCTTT. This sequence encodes CASSDGQGGGAFF.

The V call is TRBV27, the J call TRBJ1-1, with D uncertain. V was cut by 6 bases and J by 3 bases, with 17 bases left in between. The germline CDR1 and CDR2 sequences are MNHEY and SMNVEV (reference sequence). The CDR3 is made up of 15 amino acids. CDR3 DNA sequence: TGTGCCAGCAGAGAGTCACCTGTAGGGCACACTGAAGCTTTCTTT. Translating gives CASRESPVGHTEAFF.

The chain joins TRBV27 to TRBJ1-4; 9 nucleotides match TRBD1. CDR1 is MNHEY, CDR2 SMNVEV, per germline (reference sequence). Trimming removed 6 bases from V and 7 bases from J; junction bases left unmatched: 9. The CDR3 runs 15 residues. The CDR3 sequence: CASRGGDRAGEKLFF. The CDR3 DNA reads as TGTGCCAGCAGAGGGGGGGACAGGGCGGGTGAAAAACTGTTTTTT.

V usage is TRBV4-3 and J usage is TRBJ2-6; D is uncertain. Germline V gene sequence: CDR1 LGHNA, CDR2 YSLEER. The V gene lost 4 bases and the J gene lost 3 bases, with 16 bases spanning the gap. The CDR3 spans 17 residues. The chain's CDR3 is CASSPYYDLDGANVLTF. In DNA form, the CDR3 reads TGCGCCAGCAGCCCCTATTATGACCTCGATGGGGCCAACGTCCTGACTTTC.

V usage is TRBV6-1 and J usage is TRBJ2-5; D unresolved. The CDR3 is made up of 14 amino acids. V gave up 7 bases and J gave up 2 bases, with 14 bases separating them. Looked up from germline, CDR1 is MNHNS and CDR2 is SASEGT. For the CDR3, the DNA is TGTGCCAGCACCCCAAGGACCCATCAAGAGACCCAGTACTTC. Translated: CASTPRTHQETQYF.

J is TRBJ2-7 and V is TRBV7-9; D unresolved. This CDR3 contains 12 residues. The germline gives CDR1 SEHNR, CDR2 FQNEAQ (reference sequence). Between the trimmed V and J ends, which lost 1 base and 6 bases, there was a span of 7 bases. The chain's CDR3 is CASSLVLREQYF. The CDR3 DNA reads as TGTGCCAGCAGCTTAGTGTTACGCGAGCAGTACTTC.

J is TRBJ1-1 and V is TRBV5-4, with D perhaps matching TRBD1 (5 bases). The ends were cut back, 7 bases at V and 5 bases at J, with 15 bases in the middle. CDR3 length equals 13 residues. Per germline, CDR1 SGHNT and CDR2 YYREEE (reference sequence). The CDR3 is CASRREGETEAFF. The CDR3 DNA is TGTGCCAGCCGGAGGGAAGGGGAAACTGAAGCTTTCTTT.

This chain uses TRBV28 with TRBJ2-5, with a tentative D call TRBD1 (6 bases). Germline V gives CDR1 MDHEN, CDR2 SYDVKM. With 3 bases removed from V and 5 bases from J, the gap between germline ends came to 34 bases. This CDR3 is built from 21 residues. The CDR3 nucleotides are TGTGCCAGCAGTTTCTTTGGGTGGGGGCGCGGAGGACCAACACAAAAGGAGACCCAGTACTTC. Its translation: CASSFFGWGRGGPTQKETQYF.

CDR3 in amino acids: CASSQPKEEAGVNEQFF. DNA of the CDR3: TGCGCCAGCAGCCAACCGAAGGAGGAAGCGGGAGTCAATGAGCAGTTCTTC. The rearrangement links TRBV4-3 to TRBJ2-1, with 8 bases aligning to TRBD2. Germline trimming cut 2 bases from V and 6 bases from J; bases unmatched to any gene: 12. This CDR3 spans 17 amino acids. Germline V gives CDR1 LGHNA, CDR2 YSLEER.

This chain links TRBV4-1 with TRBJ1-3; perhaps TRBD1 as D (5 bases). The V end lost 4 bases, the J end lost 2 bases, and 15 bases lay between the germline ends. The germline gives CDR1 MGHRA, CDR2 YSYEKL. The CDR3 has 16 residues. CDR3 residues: CASSLVGEGAGNTIYF. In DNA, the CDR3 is TGCGCCAGCAGCCTAGTGGGGGAAGGGGCTGGAAACACCATATATTTT.

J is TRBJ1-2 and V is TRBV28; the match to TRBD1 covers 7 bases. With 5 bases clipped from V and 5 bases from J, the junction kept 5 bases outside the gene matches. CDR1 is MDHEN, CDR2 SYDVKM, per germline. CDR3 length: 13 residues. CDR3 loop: CASSETGTYGYTF. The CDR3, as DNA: TGTGCCAGCAGTGAGACAGGGACGTATGGCTACACCTTC.